The 15 T cell receptor beta chains given below trace back to one sample, sequenced in a study of blood T cell repertoires in COVID-19. The protocol was immunoSEQ multiplex PCR, while the TCRdb copy is restricted to in-frame clones and leaves out a portion. The sample consists of roughly 45,000 clones, 85% of them appearing once. The sequencing sample was made of peripheral blood. Receptor source: a man aged 45-65 years with active COVID-19.

The chain is built from TRBV28 and TRBJ2-2; D might be TRBD2 (6 bases). This CDR3 comprises 15 residues. V lost 2 bases to trimming and J lost 1 base, with 8 bases between them. Germline loops: CDR1 MDHEN, CDR2 SYDVKM. CDR3 coding DNA: TGTGCCAGCAGTTTAAACGGGAGGAACACCGGGGAGCTGTTTTTT. This codes for CASSLNGRNTGELFF.

The CDR3, as DNA: TGTGCCAGCAGATTTGGGGGACTAGCGGAAATAAAAATGTGGGACACCGGGGAGCTGTTTTTT. It codes for CASRFGGLAEIKMWDTGELFF. V gene TRBV28 combines with J gene TRBJ2-2; 11 bases are a match to TRBD2. Trimming cost V 6 bases and J 3 bases; bases outside gene matches: 21. Germline values: CDR1 MDHEN, CDR2 SYDVKM. CDR3 length: 21 residues.

CDR3 sequence reads: CASNGGSTDTQYF. In DNA form, the CDR3 reads TGTGCCAGCAACGGAGGGAGCACAGATACGCAGTATTTT. The chain is built from TRBV9 and TRBJ2-3, with D perhaps TRBD2 (6 bases). V was pared by 6 bases and J by 0 bases, with 8 bases between. CDR3 length equals 13 residues. The germline V gene has CDR1 SGDLS and CDR2 YYNGEE.

This clone has a handful of counts. This chain connects TRBV24-1 to TRBJ2-1; tentatively, D is TRBD2 (5 bases). Looked up from germline, CDR1 is KGHDR and CDR2 is SFDVKD. CDR3 length: 16 amino acids. V gave up 5 bases and J gave up 0 bases, with 13 bases separating them. CDR3 sequence (DNA): TGTGCCACCAGTGCCTTCCGAGGGAGCTCCTACAATGAGCAGTTCTTC. As protein: CATSAFRGSSYNEQFF.

This sequence joins TRBV7-3 and TRBJ2-1, with TRBD2 matching 14 bases. Looked up from germline, CDR1 is SGHTA and CDR2 is FQGTGA. V lost 3 bases to trimming and J lost 7 bases; unmatched junction nucleotides: 2. There are 15 residues in the CDR3. For the CDR3, the DNA is TGTGCCAGCAGCTTCGGGACTAGCGGGAGAAATGAGCAGTTCTTC. It yields the protein CASSFGTSGRNEQFF.

The rearrangement uses TRBV7-9 and TRBJ1-3; the match to TRBD1 covers 7 bases. Trimming removed 5 bases from V and 0 bases from J; junction bases left unmatched: 7. The germline V gene has CDR1 SEHNR and CDR2 FQNEAQ (reference sequence). The CDR3 is made up of 16 amino acids. In nucleotides, the CDR3 is TGTGCCAGCAGCCCATGGGACAGCCGCTCTGGAAACACCATATATTTT. Its translation is CASSPWDSRSGNTIYF.

V and J are TRBV6-5 and TRBJ2-1, with D possibly TRBD2 on 6 matching bases. Germline-derived CDR1 and CDR2 are MNHEY and SVGAGI. The CDR3 contains 14 residues. The germline V and J ends were trimmed by 5 bases and 7 bases, with 15 bases remaining between them. The CDR3, as DNA: TGTGCCAGCAGTCTCGCCGGGGAGGTGAATGAGCAGTTCTTC. Its protein product is CASSLAGEVNEQFF.

CDR3 residues: CASGRSEGLYGYTF. Written as DNA, the CDR3 is TGTGCCAGCGGCCGGTCCGAAGGACTCTATGGCTACACCTTC. This chain connects TRBV9 to TRBJ1-2, with D unclear. The germline V gene has CDR1 SGDLS and CDR2 YYNGEE. V was clipped by 7 bases and J by 4 bases, with 17 bases between them. CDR3 size: 14 residues.

The table lists this clone with a count of one. The chain employs TRBV11-1 and TRBJ2-5; possibly TRBD2 for D (5 bases). Looked up from germline, CDR1 is SGHAT and CDR2 is FQDESV (reference sequence). V was cut by 5 bases and J by 1 base, with 8 bases left in between. CDR3 length equals 13 residues. This chain's CDR3 is CASSPGLQETQYF. Written as DNA, the CDR3 is TGTGCCAGCAGCCCAGGACTCCAAGAGACCCAGTACTTC.

The V and J genes are TRBV6-5 and TRBJ2-7, with 9 nucleotides matching TRBD2. CDR1 is MNHEY, CDR2 SVGAGI, per germline. The CDR3 sequence is 15 residues long. The V segment lost 6 bases and the J segment 3 bases; nucleotides outside the gene matches: 9. In DNA form, the CDR3 reads TGTGCCAGCAGAATGCAGGGAGCGGGAGGCTACGAGCAGTACTTC. Protein product: CASRMQGAGGYEQYF.

The CDR3 DNA is TGCGCCAGCAGCTTGTCGGGGACAGGGCTCGGCTACACCTTC. It codes for CASSLSGTGLGYTF. The J gene is TRBJ1-2, the V gene TRBV5-1, with 9 bases fitting TRBD1. CDR1 is SGHRS and CDR2 is YFSETQ in the germline V gene. This CDR3 is 14 amino acids long. The junction had 6 bases not matched to a gene; V was cut back by 1 base and J by 8 bases.

The chain joins TRBV9 to TRBJ2-1, with 8 bases fitting TRBD2. After removal of 2 bases from V and 4 bases from J, the junction contained 2 bases not matched to a gene. Germline CDR1 SGDLS, CDR2 YYNGEE. This CDR3 has 14 amino acids. The CDR3 nucleotides read TGTGCCAGCAGCGTGTCTAGCGGGTACAATGAGCAGTTCTTC. This codes for CASSVSSGYNEQFF.

J is TRBJ1-5 and V is TRBV4-1; D possibly corresponds to TRBD1 (6 bases). The CDR3 sequence is 14 residues long. CDR1 is MGHRA, CDR2 YSYEKL, per germline. V was cut by 0 bases and J by 6 bases, with 9 bases left in between. CDR3 bases: TGCGCCAGCAGCCAAGAAGGGACATTTCAGCCCCAGCATTTT. It is translated as CASSQEGTFQPQHF.

The CDR3 region is CARGGTGIYEQYF. The CDR3 DNA reads as TGTGCCAGGGGGGGGACAGGGATCTACGAGCAGTACTTC. The genes are TRBV6-4 and TRBJ2-7, with 9 bases matching TRBD1. This CDR3 spans 13 amino acids. Germline V lookup: CDR1 MRHNA, CDR2 SNTAGT. V shed 9 bases, J shed 3 bases, and the junction held 6 bases outside the gene matches.

The chain is built from TRBV4-3 and TRBJ2-7, with TRBD2 as a possible D gene (7 bases). The CDR3 covers 13 residues. Per the germline V gene, CDR1 is LGHNA and CDR2 is YSLEER. V dropped 1 base and J dropped 7 bases, with 11 bases sitting between them. The CDR3 here is CASSQVRGGEQYF. The CDR3 DNA reads as TGCGCCAGCAGCCAAGTTAGGGGGGGGGAGCAGTACTTC.